This T cell receptor beta chain emerged from a study of CD8 T cells in Susac syndrome. Of note for this clonotype: The antigen is undetermined.

Germline CDR1 SGHRS, CDR2 YFSETQ. Trimming removed 6 bases from V and 0 bases from J; junction bases left unmatched: 6. The CDR3 has 15 residues. The RNA input was roughly 0.45 to 1 ug, and it was reverse transcribed with random hexamers. TCRdb redid the calling of the immunoSEQ multiplex PCR reads with MiXCR, one entry per CDR3 protein. The data contain 180,000 or so distinct CDR3 sequences, roughly 96% of them seen just once; the ten biggest clones take up under 0.12%. Controls comprised healthy donors matched for age and sex. The CD8+ and CD4+ T cells were negatively isolated, with the TEMRA cells enriched by FACS. Points from the study as a whole: An acknowledgment was made by the study that its TCR sequencing and HLA analysis involved relatively few individuals.

The chain employs TRBV5-1 and TRBJ2-1; 7 positions agree with TRBD1. This TCR derives from a human donor in good health. The sequenced sample was CD4+ T cells from PBMCs. DNA for the CDR3: TGCGCCAGCATGACAGGGCAGACCTCCTACAATGAGCAGTTCTTC. This sequence encodes CASMTGQTSYNEQFF. The complete variable domain, with remaining parts taken from reference TRBV5-1 and TRBJ2-1, reads KAGVTQTPRYLIKTRGQQVTLSCSPISGHRSVSWYQQTPGQGLQFLFEYFSETQRNKGNFPGRFSGRQFSNSRSEMNVSTLELGDSALYLCASMTGQTSYNEQFFGPGTRLTVL.